The source of this T cell receptor beta chain is a study of Graves' ophthalmopathy and Graves' hyperthyroidism. There are 15 residues in the CDR3. The V and J ends lost 1 base and 3 bases respectively, with 13 bases between them. Germline V lookup: CDR1 LGHDT, CDR2 YNNKEL (reference sequence). Amplifying from RNA transcripts, the study obtained TCR beta CDR3 regions. A first-round RT-PCR used HTBI primers, followed by a second-round multiplex PCR. TCRdb re-called the multiplex PCR reads through MiXCR, storing one row per CDR3 protein. The sample gives 360,000 or so distinct CDR3 sequences, about 16% of which show up once; roughly 1.6% is in the top ten. This clonotype was counted ten times or more.

J is TRBJ2-7 and V is TRBV3-1, with D tentatively TRBD2 (5 bases). The specimen was peripheral blood. The source of this sequence is a woman in her late teens or twenties with Graves' ophthalmopathy. The CDR3 region is CASSQGTSLSYEQYF. The DNA for the CDR3 is TGTGCCAGCAGCCAAGGAACTAGTCTGAGCTACGAGCAGTACTTC.